This T cell receptor (beta chain) is from a study of blood T cell repertoires in COVID-19 (TCRdb year 2020). Describing the broader study: Samples from collaborators originated in the United States, Italy and Spain and spanned both the acute and convalescent phases of COVID-19. The material from the prospective study consisted of cDNA or gDNA derived from T cells, B-cell-depleted T cells, or PBMCs. The repertoires were released in a freely available public database meant as a resource for research on the immune response to SARS-CoV-2. Samples were obtained from the ongoing ImmuneRACE study (first 160 participants) and from 1,000 to 1,500 subjects provided by 6 global collaborators. Subjects who had been exposed to COVID-19, were actively infected with it, or had recovered from it provided the deeply sampled blood TCRbeta repertoires that made up the dataset. HLA class I and class II types, where available, came from metadata supplied by the sample provider rather than from assay-based typing. A de-identified subject ID, COVID-19 status, age in years and sex were almost always included in the sample metadata.

Paper-wide results and their limitations: The quantity of clinical and demographic metadata differed by source and by participant and was supplied without curation.

For this clone: Its specific antigen is unknown. There are no base qualities to consult, and no much larger clone falls within one base.

TCRbeta CDR3 regions were amplified from genomic DNA by means of the immunoSEQ Assay, a bias-controlled multiplex PCR. As for the authors' bioinformatics: Within the assay, amplification of reference gene primers was used to estimate how many nucleated cells each sample contained. Sequence reads were collapsed and filtered to measure the absolute abundance of every unique TCRbeta CDR3 rearrangement. For each sample, productive Simpson clonality was calculated as the square root of Simpson's diversity index across productive rearrangements. TCRdb took this table from immuneACCESS and kept in-frame rearrangements with V and J called. Such tables lack part of the clones; where checked against another copy, unresolved V genes explain under half of the gap, and the rest is unexplained. Clonal size and the V and J genes are those of that table, whereas D and trimming came from the DNA. For this sample there are fewer than 300,000 clones; around three quarters appear just once. Jointly, the top ten make up over 3% of the sample.

Whole blood was collected in K2EDTA tubes by collaborating institutions according to the institutions' own protocols. For TCRbeta analysis, collaborator samples were shipped as frozen whole blood, as isolated PBMCs, or as DNA extracted from either sample type. This TCR came from a woman of 80 years or more with acute or convalescent COVID-19. The sequenced sample was peripheral blood.

The encoded CDR3 is CASSLRTAFGNIQYF. The nucleotides read TGTGCCAGCAGCCTTCGGACAGCCTTCGGAAACATTCAGTACTTC. The chain uses TRBV3-1 (or the pseudogene TRBV3-2) and TRBJ2-4; the D gene is perhaps TRBD1, from 6 matching bases. Via the germline V gene (reference sequence), CDR1 is LGHDT and CDR2 YNNKEL. The CDR3 measures 15 amino acids from cysteine to phenylalanine. Only the CDR3 portion is preserved as DNA: 45 bases, with reading frame beginning at the first base. V loses 4 bases of germline sequence and J loses 6 bases, and the interval between the two ends is 16 bases.